The source of this T cell receptor (beta chain) is a study of blood T cell repertoires in COVID-19. Study overall: In each case, the material was cDNA or gDNA derived from T cells, B-cell-depleted T cells, or PBMCs.

Cohort assignment relied on participant-reported clinical history. This table comes from immunoSEQ multiplex PCR, and its TCRdb copy is limited to in-frame clones, with some not included. The table lists around 250,000 clones, over 80% of them singletons. Germline trimming cut 0 bases from V and 7 bases from J; bases unmatched to any gene: 1. Germline values: CDR1 LGHNA, CDR2 YNFKEQ. CDR3 length: 15 residues. The receptor was derived from a human donor in a cohort exposed to, infected with or recovered from COVID-19 (not recorded which). The donor label of this sample is uncertain. Specimen: PBMCs or T cells enriched from blood (not recorded which). The J gene is TRBJ1-6, the V gene TRBV4-2; 9 nucleotides match TRBD1. In nucleotides, the CDR3 is TGTGCCAGCAGCCAAGAAGGACAGGGGAATTCACCCCTCCACTTT. It specifies CASSQEGQGNSPLHF.